This T cell receptor beta chain was captured by sequencing in a study of blood T cell repertoires in COVID-19. Germline V CDR1 and CDR2: LGHNA, YNFKEQ. V dropped 0 bases and J dropped 2; count of bases not matched to a gene: 5. This CDR3 region has 16 residues. The assay was immunoSEQ multiplex PCR, and TCRdb's table has in-frame clones only and misses some. The top ten clones hold less than 6% of a sample with roughly 80,000 clones, approximately 80% of them seen once. The source of this sequence is a man aged 55 to 70 with active or convalescent COVID-19. Specimen: peripheral blood. The chain uses TRBV4-2 and TRBJ2-3, with 7 bases that match TRBD2. The CDR3 region is CASSQEASGNTDTQYF. CDR3 DNA: TGTGCCAGCAGCCAAGAAGCTAGCGGAAACACAGATACGCAGTATTTT.